The next 26 T cell receptor beta chains were all read from a single sample in a study of cytomegalovirus exposure and HLA in healthy donors. The PCR ran on 60 Vbeta and 13 Jbeta primers. The data were produced by immunoSEQ multiplex PCR, yet TCRdb's version contains in-frame clones alone and is incomplete. The sample contains over 130,000 clones, more than 65% of which appear only once. Sequences were obtained from PBMCs. The receptors stem from a man in his fifties in good health and CMV-seropositive.

The genes are TRBV18 and TRBJ2-2; 11 nucleotides line up with TRBD1. Germline values: CDR1 KGHSH, CDR2 LQKENI. Trimming took 6 bases from V and 7 from J; bases not matched to a gene: 10. CDR3 length: 16 residues. The CDR3 reads CASSYDGQGAGGELFF. The DNA for the CDR3 is TGTGCCAGCTCGTACGATGGACAGGGGGCTGGCGGGGAGCTGTTTTTT.

The rearrangement joins TRBV30 to TRBJ2-2; 10 bases match TRBD2. From germline, CDR1 is GTSNPN and CDR2 SVGIG (reference sequence). V was pared by 5 bases and J by 5 bases, with 17 bases of the junction left unmatched. This CDR3 comprises 18 residues. The CDR3: CAWLEYTSGMRRTGELFF. The DNA for the CDR3 is TGTGCCTGGCTAGAGTACACTAGCGGGATGAGAAGGACCGGGGAGCTGTTTTTT.

V and J are TRBV5-4 and TRBJ2-2, with 9 bases fitting TRBD1. This CDR3 is built from 15 residues. CDR1 is SGHNT, CDR2 YYREEE, per germline (reference sequence). Unmatched junction bases numbered 4, after V lost 4 bases and J lost 3 bases. The CDR3 protein is CASSPRDRDTGELFF. The CDR3 nucleotides are TGTGCCAGCAGCCCCCGGGACAGGGACACCGGGGAGCTGTTTTTT.

The sample holds one count of this clone. This chain links TRBV5-1 with TRBJ2-3; possibly TRBD2 for D (6 bases). V was clipped by 0 bases and J by 4 bases, with 15 bases between them. Germline CDR1 SGHRS, CDR2 YFSETQ. The CDR3 length is 16 residues. The DNA of the CDR3 is TGCGCCAGCAGCTTGGGACCGGGACTGGGGCCAGATACGCAGTATTTT. This codes for CASSLGPGLGPDTQYF.

The chain recombines TRBV2 with TRBJ2-4; 9 bases line up with TRBD1. Germline lookup yields CDR1 SNHLY and CDR2 FYNNEI. This CDR3 contains 18 residues. The ends lost 5 bases at V and 2 bases at J; junction bases unmatched: 13. In DNA form, the CDR3 reads TGTGCCAGCAGTCTGTCCCGAGGGACAGGGTTAACCAAAAACATTCAGTACTTC. The encoded protein is CASSLSRGTGLTKNIQYF.

This chain connects TRBV6-1 to TRBJ2-5; 9 bases are shared with TRBD1. The germline CDR1 and CDR2 sequences are MNHNS and SASEGT. Germline trimming cut 7 bases from V and 5 bases from J; bases unmatched to any gene: 8. The CDR3 runs 14 residues. The CDR3 sequence: CASTFGQGMETQYF. CDR3 nucleotide sequence: TGTGCCAGCACTTTCGGACAGGGGATGGAGACCCAGTACTTC.

The chain combines TRBV6-1 with TRBJ1-5, with a possible D match to TRBD1 (6 bases). The CDR3 runs to 16 residues. Trimming stripped 2 bases from V and 3 bases from J, with 14 bases between. Germline V gives CDR1 MNHNS, CDR2 SASEGT. The CDR3 sequence is CASSESPGANNQPQHF. The CDR3 DNA reads as TGTGCCAGCAGTGAATCGCCAGGGGCCAACAATCAGCCCCAGCATTTT.

The V and J genes are TRBV30 and TRBJ2-5; 7 nucleotides line up with TRBD2. This CDR3 is built from 13 residues. Trimming cost V 2 bases and J 1 base; bases outside gene matches: 1. Looked up from germline, CDR1 is GTSNPN and CDR2 is SVGIG (reference sequence). Here the CDR3 reads CAWSLAGQETQYF. The CDR3 nucleotides read TGTGCCTGGAGTTTAGCGGGCCAAGAGACCCAGTACTTC.

The chain combines TRBV5-1 with TRBJ2-5; D is ambiguous. The germline CDR1 and CDR2 sequences are SGHRS and YFSETQ. This CDR3 is 12 amino acids long. V was trimmed by 1 base and J by 4 bases, leaving 5 bases between them. CDR3 DNA sequence: TGCGCCAGCAGCTTGAATAGAGAGACCCAGTACTTC. As protein: CASSLNRETQYF.

This clone was seen only once. The V gene is TRBV5-1, the J gene TRBJ1-2, with a possible D match to TRBD1 (6 bases). CDR3 size: 14 residues. V lost 3 bases to trimming and J lost 8 bases, with 17 bases between them. Germline V gene data show CDR1 as SGHRS and CDR2 as YFSETQ. The CDR3, as DNA: TGCGCCAGCAGCTCCGGCAGGGGTGATTTAGGCTACACCTTC. Encoded protein: CASSSGRGDLGYTF.

The chain carries TRBV5-1 and TRBJ2-5, with 8 bases identical to TRBD1. From germline, CDR1 is SGHRS and CDR2 YFSETQ. The CDR3 covers 15 residues. The trim removed 2 bases at V and 4 bases at J, leaving 7 bases unmatched. The CDR3 reads CASSLGRGQGETQYF. CDR3 sequence (DNA): TGCGCCAGCAGCTTAGGCAGGGGGCAGGGAGAGACCCAGTACTTC.

The genes are TRBV10-3 and TRBJ1-2; TRBD1 matches 7 bases. V lost 7 bases and J lost 1; bases outside the gene matches: 12. This CDR3 contains 16 residues. Germline V gives CDR1 ENHRY, CDR2 SYGVKD. CDR3 region: CAINPGQGGINYGYTF. DNA of the CDR3: TGTGCCATCAACCCCGGGCAGGGGGGTATTAACTATGGCTACACCTTC.

This clone was seen a few times. The chain is built from TRBV9 and TRBJ2-5; the match to TRBD1 covers 8 bases. Germline CDR1 SGDLS, CDR2 YYNGEE. CDR3 length: 15 amino acids. J was trimmed by 4 bases and V by 4 bases; bases with no gene match: 9. The CDR3 loop is CASSPWQGARETQYF. In DNA, the CDR3 is TGTGCCAGCAGCCCCTGGCAGGGGGCTCGAGAGACCCAGTACTTC.

The gene calls are TRBV9 and TRBJ2-7, with D tentatively TRBD2 (6 bases). The CDR3 extends over 15 amino acids. V was clipped by 3 bases and J by 5 bases, with 18 bases between them. Germline CDR1 is SGDLS and CDR2 is YYNGEE. This CDR3 reads CASSASLGRTDEQYF. The CDR3 DNA follows: TGTGCCAGCAGCGCCTCATTGGGGAGGACGGACGAGCAGTACTTC. The variable domain in full, completed from reference TRBV9 and TRBJ2-7, reads DSGVTQTPKHLITATGQRVTLRCSPRSGDLSVYWYQQSLDQGLQFLIQYYNGEERAKGNILERFSAQQFPDLHSELNLSSLELGDSALYFCASSASLGRTDEQYFGPGTRLTVT.

V gene TRBV7-9 combines with J gene TRBJ1-2; maybe TRBD1 (6 bases). The V end was cut by 5 bases, the J end by 7 bases, with 17 bases between. CDR1 is SEHNR and CDR2 is FQNEAQ in the germline V gene (reference sequence). The CDR3 loop spans 14 amino acids. The CDR3: CASSRNSGAGGYTF. In nucleotides, the CDR3 is TGTGCCAGCAGCAGGAATTCAGGGGCCGGTGGCTACACCTTC.

In its sample, this clone was seen a few times. The chain employs TRBV5-4 and TRBJ2-3; the D is unclear. V was clipped by 0 bases and J by 2 bases, with 4 bases between them. CDR3 length: 13 residues. Germline V gives CDR1 SGHNT, CDR2 YYREEE (reference sequence). The CDR3: CASSLDYTDTQYF. Here the CDR3 DNA reads TGTGCCAGCAGCTTGGATTACACAGATACGCAGTATTTT.

The J gene is TRBJ2-3, the V gene TRBV5-1; 10 bases fit TRBD2. Germline CDR1 and CDR2: SGHRS and YFSETQ. The CDR3 is 16 residues long. J lost 5 bases, V lost 4 bases, and 10 bases had no gene match. DNA for the CDR3: TGCGCCAGCAGCCCAAGCGGGAGGGCTCGGGGAGATACGCAGTATTTT. It is translated as CASSPSGRARGDTQYF.

The V gene is TRBV19, the J gene TRBJ1-4; possible D gene TRBD1, 5 bases. CDR1 is LNHDA and CDR2 is SQIVND in the germline V gene (reference sequence). V lost 6 bases, J lost 7 bases, and 18 bases lay in between. This CDR3 comprises 15 residues. CDR3 protein: CASRFQGGRREKLFF. The CDR3 DNA sequence: TGTGCCAGTAGATTTCAGGGTGGCCGGCGTGAAAAACTGTTTTTT.

The CDR3 loop reads CAWSLGSGTTDTQYF. The CDR3, as DNA: TGTGCCTGGAGTTTGGGAAGCGGGACAACAGATACGCAGTATTTT. The chain carries TRBV30 and TRBJ2-3; tentatively, D is TRBD2 (7 bases). Germline V gene data show CDR1 as GTSNPN and CDR2 as SVGIG (reference sequence). The CDR3 spans 15 residues. The V end was cut by 2 bases, the J end by 3 bases, with 15 bases between.

V gene TRBV27 combines with J gene TRBJ2-7; no definite D call. The CDR3 spans 10 residues. The germline CDR1 and CDR2 sequences are MNHEY and SMNVEV (reference sequence). The V gene lost 7 bases and the J gene lost 2 bases, with 3 bases spanning the gap. Here the CDR3 reads CASITYEQYF. CDR3 sequence (DNA): TGTGCCAGCATCACCTACGAGCAGTACTTC.

The chain joins TRBV28 to TRBJ2-7; D possibly corresponds to TRBD1 (6 bases). Per germline, CDR1 MDHEN and CDR2 SYDVKM. The V end lost 5 bases, the J end lost 2 bases, and 10 bases lay between the germline ends. The CDR3 covers 13 residues. The CDR3 protein is CASSRTAPYEQYF. In nucleotides, the CDR3 is TGTGCCAGCAGTCGGACAGCTCCCTACGAGCAGTACTTC.

The chain is built from TRBV5-6 and TRBJ2-6; 10 bases agree with TRBD1. Germline V lookup: CDR1 SGHDT, CDR2 YYEEEE. Trimming removed 3 bases from V and 0 bases from J; junction bases left unmatched: 6. This CDR3 is built from 18 residues. The CDR3 nucleotides read TGTGCCAGCAGCTATCGGACAGGGGGATTCTCTGGGGCCAACGTCCTGACTTTC. Its translation is CASSYRTGGFSGANVLTF.

The chain recombines TRBV30 with TRBJ1-1; possible D gene TRBD1, 6 bases. V lost 1 base and J lost 6, with 6 bases in between. The germline CDR1 and CDR2 sequences are GTSNPN and SVGIG (reference sequence). The CDR3 extends over 11 amino acids. CDR3 bases: TGTGCCTGGAGTGGACAGGCTGAAGCTTTCTTT. Protein sequence: CAWSGQAEAFF.

J is TRBJ2-1 and V is TRBV28, with D unresolved. Trimming took 5 bases from V and 4 from J, leaving 18 bases between them. Germline assignment: CDR1 MDHEN and CDR2 SYDVKM. The CDR3 extends over 16 amino acids. The DNA of the CDR3 is TGTGCCAGCAGTCCCTCTGGAGCGTTGGATTACAATGAGCAGTTCTTC. Translating gives CASSPSGALDYNEQFF.

This clone showed up just a few times. This sequence joins TRBV4-1 and TRBJ2-2; 8 bases are a match to TRBD1. The ends lost 4 bases at V and 5 bases at J; junction bases unmatched: 6. The CDR3 is 15 amino acids. Germline V lookup: CDR1 MGHRA, CDR2 YSYEKL. The CDR3 sequence: CASSRGTGETGELFF. The CDR3 coding sequence is TGCGCCAGCAGCCGAGGGACAGGCGAGACCGGGGAGCTGTTTTTT.

V and J are TRBV5-1 and TRBJ1-1; D not resolved. This CDR3 has 14 residues. Germline CDR1 reads SGHRS; CDR2 reads YFSETQ. V lost 0 bases, J lost 1 base, and 7 bases lay in between. DNA for the CDR3: TGCGCCAGCAGCTTGGTGGGCTCGAACACTGAAGCTTTCTTT. Translated: CASSLVGSNTEAFF.